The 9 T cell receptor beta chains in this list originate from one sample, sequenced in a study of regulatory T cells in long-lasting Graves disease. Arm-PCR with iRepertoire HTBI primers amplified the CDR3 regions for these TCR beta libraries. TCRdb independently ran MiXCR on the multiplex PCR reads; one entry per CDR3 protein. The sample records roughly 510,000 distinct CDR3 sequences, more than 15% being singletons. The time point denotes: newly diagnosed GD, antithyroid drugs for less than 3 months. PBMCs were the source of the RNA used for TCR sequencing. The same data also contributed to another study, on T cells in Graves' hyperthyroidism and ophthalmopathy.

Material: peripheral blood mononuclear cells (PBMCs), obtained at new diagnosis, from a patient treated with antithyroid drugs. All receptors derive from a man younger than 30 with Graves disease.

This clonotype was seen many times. The CDR3 region has the DNA TGTGCCAGCAGTGAGGGTGACGACGAGCAGTACTTC. It codes for CASSEGDDEQYF. The V call is TRBV28, the J call TRBJ2-7, with TRBD2 as a possible D gene (5 bases). V lost 5 bases and J lost 5, with 10 bases in between. The CDR3 totals 12 residues. CDR1 and CDR2 (germline): MDHEN, SYDVKM.

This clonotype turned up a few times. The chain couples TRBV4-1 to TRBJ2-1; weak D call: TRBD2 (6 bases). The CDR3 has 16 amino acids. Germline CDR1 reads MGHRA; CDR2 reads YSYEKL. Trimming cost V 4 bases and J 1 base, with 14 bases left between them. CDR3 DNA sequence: TGCGCCAGCAGCCCAGGGTGGAGCGGGTCCTACAATGAGCAGTTCTTC. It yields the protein CASSPGWSGSYNEQFF.

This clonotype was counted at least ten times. In DNA form, the CDR3 reads TGTGCCAGTAGACCCGCGGTTGCGGGCTCCTACGAGCAGTACTTC. This encodes CASRPAVAGSYEQYF. The J gene is TRBJ2-7, the V gene TRBV19; maybe TRBD2 (5 bases). V was shortened by 6 bases and J by 0 bases, with 15 bases between the two germline ends. CDR3 length: 15 amino acids. Germline lookup yields CDR1 LNHDA and CDR2 SQIVND (reference sequence).

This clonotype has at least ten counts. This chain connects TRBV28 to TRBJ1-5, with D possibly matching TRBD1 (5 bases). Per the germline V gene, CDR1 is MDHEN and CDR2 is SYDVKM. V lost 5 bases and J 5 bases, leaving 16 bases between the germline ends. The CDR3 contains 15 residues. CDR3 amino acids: CASSIARDVHQPQHF. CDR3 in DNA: TGTGCCAGCAGTATCGCCCGGGACGTGCATCAGCCCCAGCATTTT.

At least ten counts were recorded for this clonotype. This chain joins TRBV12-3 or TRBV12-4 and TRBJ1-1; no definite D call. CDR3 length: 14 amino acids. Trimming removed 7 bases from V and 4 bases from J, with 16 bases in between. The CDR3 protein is CASTTDPDGTEAFF. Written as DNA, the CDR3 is TGTGCCAGCACCACGGACCCGGACGGCACTGAAGCTTTCTTT.

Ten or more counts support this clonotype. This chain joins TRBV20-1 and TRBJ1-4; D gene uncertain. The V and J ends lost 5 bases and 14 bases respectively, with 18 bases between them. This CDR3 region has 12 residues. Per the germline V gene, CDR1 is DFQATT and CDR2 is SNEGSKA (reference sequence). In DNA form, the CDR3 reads TGCAGTGCTCAAGGTTCAAGGTCCTCCCTGTTTTTT. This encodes CSAQGSRSSLFF.

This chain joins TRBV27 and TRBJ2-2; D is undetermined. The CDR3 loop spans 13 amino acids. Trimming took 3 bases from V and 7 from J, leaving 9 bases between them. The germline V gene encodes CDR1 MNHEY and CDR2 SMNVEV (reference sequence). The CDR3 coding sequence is TGTGCCAGCAGTTTTTCTCGCGTCGGGGAGCTGTTTTTT. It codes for CASSFSRVGELFF.

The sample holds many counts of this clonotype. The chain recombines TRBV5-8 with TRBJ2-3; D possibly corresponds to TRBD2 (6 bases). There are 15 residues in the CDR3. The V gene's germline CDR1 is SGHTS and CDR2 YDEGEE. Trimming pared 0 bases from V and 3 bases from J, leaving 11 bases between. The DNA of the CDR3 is TGTGCCAGCAGCTTGGGGCCTAGCGTTACAGATACGCAGTATTTT. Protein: CASSLGPSVTDTQYF.

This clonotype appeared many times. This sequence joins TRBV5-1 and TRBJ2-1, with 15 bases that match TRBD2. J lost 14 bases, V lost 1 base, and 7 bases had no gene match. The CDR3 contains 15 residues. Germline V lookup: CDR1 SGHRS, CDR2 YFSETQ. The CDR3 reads CASSLIGLAGGPKFF. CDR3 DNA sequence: TGCGCCAGCAGCTTGATTGGACTAGCGGGAGGGCCTAAGTTCTTC.